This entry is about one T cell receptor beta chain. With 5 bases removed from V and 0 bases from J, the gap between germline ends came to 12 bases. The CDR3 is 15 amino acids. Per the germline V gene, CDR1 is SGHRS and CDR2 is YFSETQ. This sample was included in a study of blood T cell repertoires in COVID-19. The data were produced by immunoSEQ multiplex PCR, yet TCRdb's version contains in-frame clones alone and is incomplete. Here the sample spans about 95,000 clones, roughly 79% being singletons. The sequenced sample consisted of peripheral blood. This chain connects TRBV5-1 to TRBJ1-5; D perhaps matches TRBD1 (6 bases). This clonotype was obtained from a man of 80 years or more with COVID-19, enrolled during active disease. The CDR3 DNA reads TGCGCCAGCAGAAAGGACAGTTCTAGCAATCAGCCCCAGCATTTT. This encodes CASRKDSSSNQPQHF.